Here is one T cell receptor (beta chain) with its context. The sample is drawn from a study of blood T cell repertoires in COVID-19. Overall study context: Sample material is recorded as cDNA or gDNA derived from T cells, B-cell-depleted T cells, or PBMCs.

Trimming left V 6 bases short and J 5 bases short, with 19 bases between. CDR3 length: 15 amino acids. The germline CDR1 and CDR2 sequences are MNHEY and SVGEGT. Individuals aged about 18 to 90 years were recruited from 24 US areas. Each participant's cohort was designated according to participant-reported clinical history. How the authors handled the data: The assay estimated nucleated cells by amplifying reference gene primers. Repertoires were generated with immunoSEQ multiplex PCR, while TCRdb's copy carries only in-frame clones and drops some. V, J and clone size reflect that table, while D and trimming were determined from the DNA. The data show roughly 150,000 clones, with around 87% seen just once and roughly 3.9% held by the top ten.

The sequence came from a woman between 40 and 50 years old who had been exposed to COVID-19. Sequenced input: PBMCs or T cells enriched from blood (not recorded which). V is TRBV6-2 or TRBV6-3 and J is TRBJ1-1, with a possible D match to TRBD1 (5 bases). CDR3 protein: CASSPYHVGDTEAFF. CDR3 nucleotides: TGTGCCAGCAGCCCTTATCATGTAGGGGATACTGAAGCTTTCTTT.